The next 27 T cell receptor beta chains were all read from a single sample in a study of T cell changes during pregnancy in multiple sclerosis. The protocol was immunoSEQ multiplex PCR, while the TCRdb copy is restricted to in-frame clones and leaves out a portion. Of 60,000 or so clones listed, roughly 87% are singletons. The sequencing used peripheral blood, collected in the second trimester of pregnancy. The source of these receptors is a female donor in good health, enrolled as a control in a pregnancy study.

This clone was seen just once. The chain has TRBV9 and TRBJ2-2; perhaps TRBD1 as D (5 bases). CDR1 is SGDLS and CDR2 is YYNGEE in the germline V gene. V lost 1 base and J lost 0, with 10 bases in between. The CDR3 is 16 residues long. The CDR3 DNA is TGTGCCAGCAGCGTATCCGGACATACGAACACCGGGGAGCTGTTTTTT. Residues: CASSVSGHTNTGELFF.

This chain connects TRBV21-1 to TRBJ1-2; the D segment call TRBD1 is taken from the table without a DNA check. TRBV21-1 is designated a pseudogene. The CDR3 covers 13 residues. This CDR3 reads CASSNSRGNGYTF. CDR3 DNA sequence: TGTGCCAGCAGCAACTCCAGGGGGAATGGCTACACCTTC.

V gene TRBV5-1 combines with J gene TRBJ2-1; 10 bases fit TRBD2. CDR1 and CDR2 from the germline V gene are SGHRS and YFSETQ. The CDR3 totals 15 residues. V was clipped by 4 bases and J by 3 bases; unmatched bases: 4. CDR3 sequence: CASSKGLADYNEQFF. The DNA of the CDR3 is TGCGCCAGCAGCAAAGGACTAGCGGACTACAATGAGCAGTTCTTC.

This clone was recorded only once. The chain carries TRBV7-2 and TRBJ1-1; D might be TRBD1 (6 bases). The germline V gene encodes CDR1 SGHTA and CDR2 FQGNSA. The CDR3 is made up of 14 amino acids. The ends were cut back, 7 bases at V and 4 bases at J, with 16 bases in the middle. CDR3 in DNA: TGTGCCAGCAACAAAGGGGGAGTGGGCACTGAAGCTTTCTTT. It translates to CASNKGGVGTEAFF.

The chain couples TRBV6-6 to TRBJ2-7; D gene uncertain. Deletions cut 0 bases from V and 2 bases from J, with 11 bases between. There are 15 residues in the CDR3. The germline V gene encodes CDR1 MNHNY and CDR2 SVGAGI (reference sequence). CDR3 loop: CASSYSSEAPYEQYF. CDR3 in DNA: TGTGCCAGCAGTTACTCCTCAGAGGCCCCCTACGAGCAGTACTTC.

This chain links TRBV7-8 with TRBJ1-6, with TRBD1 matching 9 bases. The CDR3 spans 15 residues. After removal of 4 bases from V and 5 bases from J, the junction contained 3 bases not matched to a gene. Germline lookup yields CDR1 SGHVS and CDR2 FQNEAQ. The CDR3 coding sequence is TGTGCCAGCAGCTCGGGACAGGGTAATAATTCACCCCTCCACTTT. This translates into CASSSGQGNNSPLHF.

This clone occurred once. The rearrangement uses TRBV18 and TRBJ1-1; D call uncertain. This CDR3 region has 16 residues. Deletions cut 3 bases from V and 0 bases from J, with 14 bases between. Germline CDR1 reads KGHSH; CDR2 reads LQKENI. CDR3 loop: CASSPPEWAVNTEAFF. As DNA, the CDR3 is TGTGCCAGCTCACCCCCTGAATGGGCCGTGAACACTGAAGCTTTCTTT.

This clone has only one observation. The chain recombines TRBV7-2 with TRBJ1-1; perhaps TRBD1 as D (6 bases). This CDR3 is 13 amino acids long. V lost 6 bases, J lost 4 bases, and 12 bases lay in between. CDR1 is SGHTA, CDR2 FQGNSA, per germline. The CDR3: CASRPRGATEAFF. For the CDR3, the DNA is TGTGCCAGCAGACCACGGGGGGCCACTGAAGCTTTCTTT.

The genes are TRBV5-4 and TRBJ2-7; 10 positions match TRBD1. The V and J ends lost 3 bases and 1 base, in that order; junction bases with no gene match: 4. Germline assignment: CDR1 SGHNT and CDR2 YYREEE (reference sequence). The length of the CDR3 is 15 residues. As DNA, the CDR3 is TGTGCCAGCAGCTCCAGGACAGGGGGGTCCTACGAGCAGTACTTC. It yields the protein CASSSRTGGSYEQYF.

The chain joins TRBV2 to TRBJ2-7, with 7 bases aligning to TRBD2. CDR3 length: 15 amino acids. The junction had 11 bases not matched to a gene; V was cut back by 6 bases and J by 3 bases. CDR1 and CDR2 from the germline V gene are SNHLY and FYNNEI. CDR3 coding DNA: TGTGCCAGCAGGGAGACTACTGGGGGGGGCTACGAGCAGTACTTC. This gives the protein CASRETTGGGYEQYF.

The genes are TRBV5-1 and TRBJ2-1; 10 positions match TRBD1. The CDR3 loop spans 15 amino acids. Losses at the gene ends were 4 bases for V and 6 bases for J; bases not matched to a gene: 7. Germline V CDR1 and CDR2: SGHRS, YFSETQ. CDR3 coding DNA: TGCGCCAGCAGCCCCGGGACAGGGGAGAGCAATGAGCAGTTCTTC. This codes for CASSPGTGESNEQFF. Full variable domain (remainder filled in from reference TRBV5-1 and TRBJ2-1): KAGVTQTPRYLIKTRGQQVTLSCSPISGHRSVSWYQQTPGQGLQFLFEYFSETQRNKGNFPGRFSGRQFSNSRSEMNVSTLELGDSALYLCASSPGTGESNEQFFGPGTRLTVL.

The DNA of the CDR3 is TGCGCCAGCAGCGGGTCTGGCGGGGAGACCCAGTACTTC. It translates to CASSGSGGETQYF. The rearrangement joins TRBV5-1 to TRBJ2-5; tentatively, D is TRBD2 (5 bases). Germline CDR1 SGHRS, CDR2 YFSETQ. The CDR3 extends over 13 amino acids. The V end was cut by 4 bases, the J end by 5 bases, with 12 bases between.

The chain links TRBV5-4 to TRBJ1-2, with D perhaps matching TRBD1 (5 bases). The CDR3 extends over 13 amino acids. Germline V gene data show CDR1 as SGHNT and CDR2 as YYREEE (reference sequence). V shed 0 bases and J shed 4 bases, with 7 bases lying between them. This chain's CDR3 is CASSLGQRYGYTF. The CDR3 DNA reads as TGTGCCAGCAGCTTGGGACAGCGCTATGGCTACACCTTC.

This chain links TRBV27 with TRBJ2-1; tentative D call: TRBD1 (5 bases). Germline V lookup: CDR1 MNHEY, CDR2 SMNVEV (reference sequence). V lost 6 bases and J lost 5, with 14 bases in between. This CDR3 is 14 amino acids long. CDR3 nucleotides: TGTGCCAGCAGGGGGCATGGTAACAACAATGAGCAGTTCTTC. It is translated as CASRGHGNNNEQFF.

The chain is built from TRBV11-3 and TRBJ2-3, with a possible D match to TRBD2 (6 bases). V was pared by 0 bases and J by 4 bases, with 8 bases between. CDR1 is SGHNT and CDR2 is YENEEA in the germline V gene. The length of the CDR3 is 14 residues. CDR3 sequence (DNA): TGTGCCAGCAGCTTAGACCGGGGGTCAGATACGCAGTATTTT. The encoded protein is CASSLDRGSDTQYF.

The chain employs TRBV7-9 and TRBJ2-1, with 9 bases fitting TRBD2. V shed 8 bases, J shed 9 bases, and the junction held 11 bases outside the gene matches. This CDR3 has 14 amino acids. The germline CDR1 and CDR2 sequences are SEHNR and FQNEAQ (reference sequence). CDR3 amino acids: CASGVAGEGSEQFF. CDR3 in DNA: TGTGCCAGCGGAGTAGCGGGAGAAGGGAGTGAGCAGTTCTTC.

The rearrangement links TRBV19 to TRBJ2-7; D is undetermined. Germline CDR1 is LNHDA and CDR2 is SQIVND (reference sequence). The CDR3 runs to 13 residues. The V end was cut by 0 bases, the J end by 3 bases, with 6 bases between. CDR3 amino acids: CASSIDSYYEQYF. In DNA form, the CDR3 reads TGTGCCAGTAGTATAGACAGTTACTACGAGCAGTACTTC.

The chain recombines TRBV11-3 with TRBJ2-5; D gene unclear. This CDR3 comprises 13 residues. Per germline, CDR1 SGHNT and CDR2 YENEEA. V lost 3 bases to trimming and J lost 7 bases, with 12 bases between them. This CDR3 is CASSFSVDGTQYF. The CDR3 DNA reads TGTGCCAGCAGCTTTAGTGTTGATGGGACCCAGTACTTC.

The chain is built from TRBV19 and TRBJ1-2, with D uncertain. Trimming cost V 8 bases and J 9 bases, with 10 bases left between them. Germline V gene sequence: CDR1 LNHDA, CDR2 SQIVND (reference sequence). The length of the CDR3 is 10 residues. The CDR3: CASGQYSYTF. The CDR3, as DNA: TGTGCCAGTGGGCAGTACAGCTACACCTTC.

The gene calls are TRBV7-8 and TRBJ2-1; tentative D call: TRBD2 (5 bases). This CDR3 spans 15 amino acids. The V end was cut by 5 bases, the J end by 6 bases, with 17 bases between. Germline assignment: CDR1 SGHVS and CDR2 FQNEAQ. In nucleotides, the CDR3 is TGTGCCAGCAGCGAAACTCTAGCTTCCCTCAATGAGCAGTTCTTC. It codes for CASSETLASLNEQFF.

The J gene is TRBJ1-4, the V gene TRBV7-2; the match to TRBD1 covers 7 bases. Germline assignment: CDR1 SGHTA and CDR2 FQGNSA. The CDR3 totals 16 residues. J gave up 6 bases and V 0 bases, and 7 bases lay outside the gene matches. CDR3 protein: CASSLAPGQKYEKLFF. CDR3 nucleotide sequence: TGTGCCAGCAGCTTAGCGCCGGGACAGAAGTATGAAAAACTGTTTTTT.

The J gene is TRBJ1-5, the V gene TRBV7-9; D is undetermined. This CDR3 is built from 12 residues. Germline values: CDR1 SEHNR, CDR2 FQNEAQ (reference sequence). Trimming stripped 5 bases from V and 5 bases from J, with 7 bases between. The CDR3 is CASSPGDQPQHF. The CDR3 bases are TGTGCCAGCAGCCCCGGGGATCAGCCCCAGCATTTT.

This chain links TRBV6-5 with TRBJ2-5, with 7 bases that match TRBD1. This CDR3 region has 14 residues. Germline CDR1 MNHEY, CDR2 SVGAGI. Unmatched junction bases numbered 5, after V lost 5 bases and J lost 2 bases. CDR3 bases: TGTGCCAGCAGTACTGGGACAGCACAAGAGACCCAGTACTTC. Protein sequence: CASSTGTAQETQYF.

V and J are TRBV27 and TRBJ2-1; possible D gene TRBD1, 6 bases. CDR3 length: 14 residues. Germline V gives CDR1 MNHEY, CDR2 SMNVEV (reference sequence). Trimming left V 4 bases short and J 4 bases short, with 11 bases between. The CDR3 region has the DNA TGTGCCAGCAGTTCCGTGGACAGTTACAATGAGCAGTTCTTC. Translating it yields CASSSVDSYNEQFF.

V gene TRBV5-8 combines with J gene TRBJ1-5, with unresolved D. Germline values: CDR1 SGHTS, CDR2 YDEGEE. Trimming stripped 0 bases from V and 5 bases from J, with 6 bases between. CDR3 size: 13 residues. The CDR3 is CASSLAGYQPQHF. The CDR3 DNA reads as TGTGCCAGCAGCTTGGCAGGTTATCAGCCCCAGCATTTT.

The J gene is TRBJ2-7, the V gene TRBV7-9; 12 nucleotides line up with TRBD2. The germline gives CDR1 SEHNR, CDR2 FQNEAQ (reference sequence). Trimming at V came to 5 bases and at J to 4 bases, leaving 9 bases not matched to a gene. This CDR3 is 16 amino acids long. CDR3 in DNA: TGTGCCAGCAGCCCAATAATGGGGACTAGCGGGTACGAGCAGTACTTC. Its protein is CASSPIMGTSGYEQYF.

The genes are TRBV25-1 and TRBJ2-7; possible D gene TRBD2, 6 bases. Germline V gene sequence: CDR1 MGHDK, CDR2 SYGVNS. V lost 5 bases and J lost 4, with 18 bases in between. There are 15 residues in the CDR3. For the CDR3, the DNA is TGTGCCAGCAGTAAGAGTCAGGGAGGAGAATACGAGCAGTACTTC. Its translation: CASSKSQGGEYEQYF.